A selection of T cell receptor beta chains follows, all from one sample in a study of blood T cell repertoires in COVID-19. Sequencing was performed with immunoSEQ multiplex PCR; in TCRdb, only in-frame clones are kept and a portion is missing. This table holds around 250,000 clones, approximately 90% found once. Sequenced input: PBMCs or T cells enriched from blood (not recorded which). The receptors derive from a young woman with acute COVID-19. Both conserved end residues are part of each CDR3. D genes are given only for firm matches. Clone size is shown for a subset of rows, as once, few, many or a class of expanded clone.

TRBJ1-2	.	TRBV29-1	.	CSVETMKGYTF	TGCAGCGTTGAGACTATGAAGGGCTACACCTTC
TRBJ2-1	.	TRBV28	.	CASIQVNEQFF	TGTGCCAGCATTCAGGTGAATGAGCAGTTCTTC
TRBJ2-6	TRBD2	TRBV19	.	CASSIVREDYSGANVLTF	TGTGCCAGTAGTATTGTGCGGGAGGACTACTCTGGGGCCAACGTCCTGACTTTC
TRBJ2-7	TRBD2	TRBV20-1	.	CSASRGTSGTDEQYF	TGCAGTGCTAGTAGGGGGACTAGCGGGACCGACGAGCAGTACTTC
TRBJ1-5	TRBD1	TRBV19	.	CASSGTTGEQPQHF	TGTGCCAGTAGTGGAACTACAGGGGAACAGCCCCAGCATTTT
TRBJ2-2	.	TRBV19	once	CASSIDRWGPATGELFF	TGTGCCAGTAGTATAGATCGTTGGGGGCCGGCCACCGGGGAGCTGTTTTTT
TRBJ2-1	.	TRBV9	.	CASSVSGAENNEQFF	TGTGCCAGCAGCGTATCCGGTGCGGAGAACAATGAGCAGTTCTTC
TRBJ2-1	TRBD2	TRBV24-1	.	CATSDPSRERGAYNEQFF	TGTGCCACCAGTGATCCCTCCCGGGAGCGGGGGGCCTACAATGAGCAGTTCTTC
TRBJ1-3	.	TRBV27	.	CASSLGVTGNTIYF	TGTGCCAGCAGCCTCGGGGTCACTGGAAACACCATATATTTT
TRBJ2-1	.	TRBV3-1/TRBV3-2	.	CASRLDNEQFF	TGTGCCAGCCGACTAGACAATGAGCAGTTCTTC
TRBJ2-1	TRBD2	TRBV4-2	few	CASSQVGGLAGPHYPLF	TGTGCCAGCAGCCAAGTTGGCGGACTAGCGGGCCCTCACTACCCCCTCTTC
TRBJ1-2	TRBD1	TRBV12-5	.	CASGRTGRSEGYTF	TGTGCTAGTGGTAGGACAGGGAGGTCGGAGGGCTACACCTTC
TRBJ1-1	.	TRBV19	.	CASSPTEITEAFF	TGTGCCAGTAGTCCCACAGAAATCACTGAAGCTTTCTTT
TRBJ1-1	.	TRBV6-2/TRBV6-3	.	CASSYPSGGRLNTEAFF	TGTGCCAGCAGTTACCCGAGCGGAGGACGGTTGAACACTGAAGCTTTCTTT
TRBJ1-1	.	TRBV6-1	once	CASSEDRTNTEAFF	TGTGCCAGCAGTGAAGACAGAACGAACACTGAAGCTTTCTTT
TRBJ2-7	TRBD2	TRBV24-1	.	CATSAGGSGSYEQYF	TGTGCCACCAGTGCCGGAGGGAGCGGGAGCTACGAGCAGTACTTC
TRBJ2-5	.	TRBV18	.	CASSPASVETQYF	TGTGCCAGCTCACCTGCTAGCGTGGAGACCCAGTACTTC
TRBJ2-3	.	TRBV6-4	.	CASSDSPSENTDTQYF	TGTGCCAGCAGTGACTCGCCTAGCGAGAACACAGATACGCAGTATTTT
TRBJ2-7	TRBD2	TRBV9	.	CASSVEPSGSSYEQYF	TGTGCCAGCAGCGTAGAGCCTAGCGGGAGTTCCTACGAGCAGTACTTC
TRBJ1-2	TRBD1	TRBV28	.	CASSLNRDRGDYGYTF	TGTGCCAGCAGTTTAAATCGGGACAGGGGTGACTATGGCTACACCTTC
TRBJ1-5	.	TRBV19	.	CASRGGKGVVERNQPQHF	TGTGCCAGTAGAGGGGGAAAGGGGGTCGTAGAGAGAAATCAGCCCCAGCATTTT
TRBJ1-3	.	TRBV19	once	CASSKTSNSGNTIYF	TGTGCCAGTAGCAAGACAAGCAACTCTGGAAACACCATATATTTT
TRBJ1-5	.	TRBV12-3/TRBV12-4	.	CASSHTQGQPQHF	TGTGCCAGCAGCCATACCCAGGGTCAGCCCCAGCATTTT
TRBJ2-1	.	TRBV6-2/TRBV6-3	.	CASSYSGVLEGGQVNEQFF	TGTGCCAGCAGTTACTCGGGAGTCTTAGAGGGAGGCCAGGTCAATGAGCAGTTCTTC
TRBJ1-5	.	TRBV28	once	CASIRGGHQPQHF	TGTGCCAGCATTAGGGGAGGGCATCAGCCCCAGCATTTT
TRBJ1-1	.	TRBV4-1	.	CASSKDILNTEAFF	TGCGCCAGCAGCAAAGACATCCTGAACACTGAAGCTTTCTTT
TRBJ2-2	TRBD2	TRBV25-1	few	CASSETLAGNTGELFF	TGTGCCAGCAGTGAAACACTAGCGGGCAACACCGGGGAGCTGTTTTTT
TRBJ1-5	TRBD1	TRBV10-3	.	CAISDDRAQPQHF	TGTGCCATCAGTGATGACAGGGCCCAGCCCCAGCATTTT
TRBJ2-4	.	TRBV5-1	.	CASSLDPSGAKNIQYF	TGCGCCAGCAGCTTGGACCCCTCAGGAGCCAAAAACATTCAGTACTTC
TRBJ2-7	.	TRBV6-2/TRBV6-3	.	CASSYEASYEQYF	TGTGCCAGCAGTTACGAGGCTAGCTACGAGCAGTACTTC
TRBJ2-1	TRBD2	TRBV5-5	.	CASSLGLAPSHEQFF	TGTGCCAGCAGCTTGGGACTAGCGCCGAGTCATGAGCAGTTCTTC
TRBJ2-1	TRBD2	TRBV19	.	CASSQGLAGGFYNEQFF	TGTGCCAGTAGTCAAGGACTAGCGGGCGGTTTTTACAATGAGCAGTTCTTC
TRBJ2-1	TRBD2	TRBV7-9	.	CASSVSGISYNEQFF	TGTGCCAGCAGCGTTAGCGGGATCTCCTACAATGAGCAGTTCTTC
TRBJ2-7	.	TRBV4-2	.	CASSQLVDGTVTGRGYEQYF	TGTGCCAGCAGCCAACTAGTTGACGGGACAGTAACCGGGAGGGGCTACGAGCAGTACTTC
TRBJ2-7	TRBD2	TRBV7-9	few	CASSPSTSGNYEQYF	TGTGCCAGCAGCCCATCGACTAGCGGGAACTACGAGCAGTACTTC
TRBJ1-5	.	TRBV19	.	CASSTLYYRGNQPQHF	TGTGCCAGTAGTACCCTTTACTACAGGGGCAATCAGCCCCAGCATTTT
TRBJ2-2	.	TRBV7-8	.	CASSPPGNTGELFF	TGTGCCAGCAGCCCTCCCGGGAACACCGGGGAGCTGTTTTTT
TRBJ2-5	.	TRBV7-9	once	CASSLGAALSIKETQYF	TGTGCCAGCAGCTTAGGTGCGGCGCTTTCAATAAAAGAGACCCAGTACTTC
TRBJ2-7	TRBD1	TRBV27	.	CASRSTGNYEQYF	TGTGCCAGCAGGTCGACAGGGAACTACGAGCAGTACTTC
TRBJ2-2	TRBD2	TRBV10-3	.	CAISETGTTNTGELFF	TGTGCCATCAGTGAAACCGGGACTACTAACACCGGGGAGCTGTTTTTT
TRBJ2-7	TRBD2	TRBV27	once	CASSKGTSGRYEQYF	TGTGCCAGCAGTAAAGGGACTAGCGGGAGGTACGAGCAGTACTTC
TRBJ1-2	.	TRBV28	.	CASSEKLSESNYGYTF	TGTGCCAGCAGCGAAAAACTGTCTGAATCTAACTATGGCTACACCTTC
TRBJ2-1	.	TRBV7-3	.	CASSPSRGSYNEQFF	TGTGCCAGCAGCCCCTCGAGGGGGTCCTACAATGAGCAGTTCTTC
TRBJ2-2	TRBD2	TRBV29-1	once	CSVEGPTSGRAGELFF	TGCAGCGTTGAAGGTCCGACTAGCGGGAGGGCCGGGGAGCTGTTTTTT
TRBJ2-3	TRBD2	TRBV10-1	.	CASSPGTTNTDTQYF	TGCGCCAGCAGTCCCGGGACTACCAACACAGATACGCAGTATTTT
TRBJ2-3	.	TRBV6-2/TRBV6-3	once	CASSSASILTDTQYF	TGTGCCAGCAGCTCTGCCTCCATACTCACAGATACGCAGTATTTT
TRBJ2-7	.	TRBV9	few	CASSVDGSTAYEQYF	TGTGCCAGCAGCGTAGACGGCTCTACAGCCTACGAGCAGTACTTC
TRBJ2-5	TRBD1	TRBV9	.	CASSAGQAPQETQYF	TGTGCCAGCAGCGCAGGACAGGCTCCCCAAGAGACCCAGTACTTC
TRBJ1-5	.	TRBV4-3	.	CASSQDNGPNQPQHF	TGCGCCAGCAGCCAAGATAATGGGCCCAATCAGCCCCAGCATTTT
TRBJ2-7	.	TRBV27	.	CASSLSLTGEQYF	TGTGCCAGCAGTTTATCGCTGACGGGGGAGCAGTACTTC
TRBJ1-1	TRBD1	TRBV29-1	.	CSVKTGGNTEAFF	TGCAGCGTCAAGACAGGGGGGAACACTGAAGCTTTCTTT
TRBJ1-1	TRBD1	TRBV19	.	CASTTDRGKNTEAFF	TGTGCCAGTACCACAGACAGGGGAAAGAACACTGAAGCTTTCTTT
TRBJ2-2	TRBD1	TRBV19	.	CASSEGPDRALSGELFF	TGTGCCAGTAGTGAGGGGCCGGACAGGGCGTTAAGCGGGGAGCTGTTTTTT
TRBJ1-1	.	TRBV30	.	CAWNPGGNTEAFF	TGTGCCTGGAACCCGGGGGGCAACACTGAAGCTTTCTTT